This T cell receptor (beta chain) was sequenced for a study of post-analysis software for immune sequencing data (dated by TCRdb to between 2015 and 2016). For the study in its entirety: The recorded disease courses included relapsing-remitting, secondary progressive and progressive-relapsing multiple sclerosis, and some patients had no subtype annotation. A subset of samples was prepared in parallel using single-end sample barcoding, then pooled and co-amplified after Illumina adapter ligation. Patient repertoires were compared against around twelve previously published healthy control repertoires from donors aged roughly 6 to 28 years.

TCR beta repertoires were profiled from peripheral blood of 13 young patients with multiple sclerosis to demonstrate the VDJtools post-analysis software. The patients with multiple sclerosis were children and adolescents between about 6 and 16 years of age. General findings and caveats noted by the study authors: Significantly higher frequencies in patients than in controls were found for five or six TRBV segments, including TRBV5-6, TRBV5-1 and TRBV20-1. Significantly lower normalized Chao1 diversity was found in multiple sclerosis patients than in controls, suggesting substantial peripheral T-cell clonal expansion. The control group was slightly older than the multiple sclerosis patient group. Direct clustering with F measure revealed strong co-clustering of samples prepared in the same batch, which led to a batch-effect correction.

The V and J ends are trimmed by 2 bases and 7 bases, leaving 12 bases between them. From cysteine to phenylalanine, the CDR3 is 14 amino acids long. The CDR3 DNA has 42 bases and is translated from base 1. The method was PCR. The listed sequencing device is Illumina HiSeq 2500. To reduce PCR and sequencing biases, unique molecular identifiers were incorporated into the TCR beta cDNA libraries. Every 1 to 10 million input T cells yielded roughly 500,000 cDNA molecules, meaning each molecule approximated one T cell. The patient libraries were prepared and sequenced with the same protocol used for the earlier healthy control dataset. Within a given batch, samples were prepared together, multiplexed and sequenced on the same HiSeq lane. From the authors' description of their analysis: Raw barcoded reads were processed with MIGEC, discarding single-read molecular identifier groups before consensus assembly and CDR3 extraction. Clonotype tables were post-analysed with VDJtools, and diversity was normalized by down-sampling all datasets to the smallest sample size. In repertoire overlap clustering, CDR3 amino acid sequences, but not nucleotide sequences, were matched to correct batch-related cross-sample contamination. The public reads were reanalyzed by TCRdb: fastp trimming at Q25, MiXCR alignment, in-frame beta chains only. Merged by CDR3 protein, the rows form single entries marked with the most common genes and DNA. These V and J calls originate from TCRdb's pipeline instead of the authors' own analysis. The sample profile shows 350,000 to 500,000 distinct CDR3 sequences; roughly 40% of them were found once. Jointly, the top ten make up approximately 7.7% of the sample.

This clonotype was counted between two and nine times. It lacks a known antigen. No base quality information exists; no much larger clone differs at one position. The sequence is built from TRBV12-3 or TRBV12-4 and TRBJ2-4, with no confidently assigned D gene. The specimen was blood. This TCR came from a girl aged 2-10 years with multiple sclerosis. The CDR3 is CASSLFVGGNIQYF. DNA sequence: TGTGCCAGCAGTTTATTTGTCGGTGGGAACATTCAGTACTTC.